The source of this T cell receptor beta chain is a study of cytomegalovirus exposure and HLA in healthy donors. The PCR employed 60 Vbeta primers together with 13 Jbeta primers. The method was immunoSEQ multiplex PCR; TCRdb's version includes in-frame clones alone and lacks a portion of them. Here the sample spans 150,000 to 200,000 clones, more than 60% being singletons. The TCR comes from a woman between 40 and 55 years old in good health and CMV-seropositive. Sample: PBMCs.

The DNA of the CDR3 is TGTGCCAGCAGCTTATCGGGGTTGGACATTCAGTACTTC. Amino acids: CASSLSGLDIQYF. V gene TRBV5-6 combines with J gene TRBJ2-4; a weak D match, TRBD2 (5 bases). CDR1 SGHDT and CDR2 YYEEEE come from the germline V gene. V was pared by 2 bases and J by 8 bases, with 11 bases between. The CDR3 consists of 13 residues.